The rows below give T cell receptor beta chains drawn from one sample of a study of blood T cell repertoires in COVID-19. Assay used: immunoSEQ multiplex PCR; TCRdb lists only in-frame clones, some missing. The table records about 210,000 clones, 80% to 90% of them present only once. The specimen sequenced was peripheral blood. Source of these receptors: a man aged 35 to 55 with acute or convalescent COVID-19. Both conserved end residues are part of each CDR3. D genes are given only for firm matches.

NA	TRBV19	TRBJ2-7	TGTGCCAGTAGTCGACAGGGACTTCGCTCCTACGAGCAGTACTTC	CASSRQGLRSYEQYF
NA	TRBV7-2	TRBJ1-1	TGTGCCAGCAGCCCCGGGGTGTCGTCTTTCTTT	CASSPGVSSFF
TRBD2	TRBV11-2	TRBJ2-5	TGTGCCAGCAGCCGACTAGCGGGAGGGGAGACCCAGTACTTC	CASSRLAGGETQYF
NA	TRBV19	TRBJ2-1	TGTGCCAGTAGTATATTGGGGGGGGCAGGCAATGAGCAGTTCTTC	CASSILGGAGNEQFF
TRBD1	TRBV19	TRBJ1-5	TGTGCCAGTAGTATCAGACAGGGTAATCAGCCCCAGCATTTT	CASSIRQGNQPQHF
NA	TRBV10-3	TRBJ2-7	TGTGCCATCAGTGACACGGGTAGCAACTACGAGCAGTACTTC	CAISDTGSNYEQYF
TRBD2	TRBV2	TRBJ2-1	TGTGCCAGCAGTGAGTCACGGGAGGCCCTCAATGAGCAGTTCTTC	CASSESREALNEQFF
NA	TRBV11-3	TRBJ2-7	TGTGCCAGCAGCTCTACAGGGAGCCTGGACGAGCAGTACTTC	CASSSTGSLDEQYF
NA	TRBV4-2	TRBJ2-2	TGTGCCAGCAGCCAAGATAGGGGAAACACCGGGGAGCTGTTTTTT	CASSQDRGNTGELFF
TRBD2	TRBV7-9	TRBJ2-5	TGTGCCAGCAGCTTAGGGGCTAGCGGGAGCCTGTGGGGGACCCAGTACTTC	CASSLGASGSLWGTQYF
TRBD2	TRBV19	TRBJ2-1	TGTGCCAGTAGTCACCAACTAGCGACGACTTACAATGAGCAGTTCTTC	CASSHQLATTYNEQFF
NA	TRBV5-1	TRBJ2-1	TGCGCCAGCAGCTTGGACTTAAACAATGAGCAGTTCTTC	CASSLDLNNEQFF
NA	TRBV5-4	TRBJ2-5	TGTGCCAGCAGCTCGGGTGGACAGTCCCAAGAGACCCAGTACTTC	CASSSGGQSQETQYF